The 20 T cell receptor beta chains listed next were all sequenced from one sample in a study of blood T cell repertoires in COVID-19. The table came from immunoSEQ multiplex PCR; TCRdb's copy has only in-frame clones and leaves some out. Among around 250,000 clones listed, about 82% were seen once. What was sequenced was PBMCs or T cells enriched from blood (not recorded which). Every receptor here comes from a woman aged 45-59 years who had recovered from COVID-19.

The rearrangement joins TRBV5-1 to TRBJ1-6; D gene unclear. The CDR3 runs to 16 residues. CDR1 is SGHRS and CDR2 is YFSETQ in the germline V gene. With 0 bases removed from V and 3 bases from J, the gap between germline ends came to 10 bases. As DNA, the CDR3 is TGCGCCAGCAGCTTGGTTCCCAGGAACTATAATTCACCCCTCCACTTT. Translating it yields CASSLVPRNYNSPLHF. The variable domain in full, completed from reference TRBV5-1 and TRBJ1-6, reads KAGVTQTPRYLIKTRGQQVTLSCSPISGHRSVSWYQQTPGQGLQFLFEYFSETQRNKGNFPGRFSGRQFSNSRSEMNVSTLELGDSALYLCASSLVPRNYNSPLHFGNGTRLTVT.

Here the CDR3 reads CATSRSGTAQETQYF. CDR3 coding DNA: TGTGCCACCAGCAGGTCCGGGACTGCCCAAGAGACCCAGTACTTC. The gene calls are TRBV15 and TRBJ2-5, with a tentative D call TRBD2 (6 bases). The CDR3 is 15 residues long. Germline-derived CDR1 and CDR2 are LNHNV and YYDKDF (reference sequence). V lost 3 bases and J 1 base, leaving 12 bases between the germline ends.

This sequence joins TRBV7-9 and TRBJ1-1; no reliable D call. Between the trimmed V and J ends, which lost 0 bases and 4 bases, there was a span of 9 bases. This CDR3 comprises 14 residues. The germline gives CDR1 SEHNR, CDR2 FQNEAQ (reference sequence). CDR3 nucleotides: TGTGCCAGCAGCTTAGCAGGTAGCGGCACTGAAGCTTTCTTT. Amino acid sequence: CASSLAGSGTEAFF.

The chain employs TRBV7-3 and TRBJ2-2; D may be TRBD1 (5 bases). This CDR3 has 13 residues. Germline V gene data show CDR1 as SGHTA and CDR2 as FQGTGA. With 7 bases removed from V and 6 bases from J, the gap between germline ends came to 12 bases. The CDR3 sequence is CASKFKGPGELFF. DNA for the CDR3: TGTGCCAGCAAGTTCAAGGGGCCCGGGGAGCTGTTTTTT.

The genes are TRBV7-2 and TRBJ2-7; the D gene is possibly TRBD1 (5 bases). Deletions cut 1 base from V and 7 bases from J, with 14 bases between. This CDR3 has 14 amino acids. CDR1 SGHTA and CDR2 FQGNSA come from the germline V gene. CDR3 bases: TGTGCCAGCAGCTTAGAGGGCCAGGGAAGGGAGCAGTACTTC. Protein: CASSLEGQGREQYF.

The rearrangement links TRBV12-3 or TRBV12-4 to TRBJ1-2, with no clear D. With 4 bases removed from V and 2 bases from J, the gap between germline ends came to 8 bases. The CDR3 has 13 residues. The DNA for the CDR3 is TGTGCCAGCAGTTCGACACCCAACTATGGCTACACCTTC. Translating gives CASSSTPNYGYTF.

The V call is TRBV7-6, the J call TRBJ2-1; D gene unclear. CDR1 and CDR2 (germline): SGHVS, FNYEAQ. CDR3 length: 13 residues. V was clipped by 1 base and J by 8 bases, with 9 bases between them. As DNA, the CDR3 is TGTGCCAGCAGCTTAGGTGACTTCGATGAGCAGTTCTTC. This sequence encodes CASSLGDFDEQFF.

The chain couples TRBV12-3 or TRBV12-4 to TRBJ2-2; no definite D call. The CDR3 is 13 residues long. With 6 bases removed from V and 1 base from J, the gap between germline ends came to 6 bases. The CDR3 DNA is TGTGCCAGCAGCCAGAAGAACACCGGGGAGCTGTTTTTT. This gives the protein CASSQKNTGELFF.

A single count supports this clone. The chain couples TRBV30 to TRBJ1-2; D uncertain. The germline CDR1 and CDR2 sequences are GTSNPN and SVGIG (reference sequence). V was pared by 4 bases and J by 2 bases, with 5 bases between. The CDR3 runs to 11 residues. The CDR3 bases are TGTGCCTGGAATCTCAACTATGGCTACACCTTC. It codes for CAWNLNYGYTF.

The V gene is TRBV2, the J gene TRBJ2-5; D unresolved. This CDR3 is 15 amino acids long. CDR1 and CDR2 (germline): SNHLY, FYNNEI. The germline V and J ends were trimmed by 6 bases and 5 bases, with 19 bases remaining between them. CDR3 residues: CASSSMTGVGETQYF. CDR3 sequence (DNA): TGTGCCAGCAGCTCAATGACTGGAGTTGGGGAGACCCAGTACTTC.

CDR3 DNA: TGTGCCAGCAGCTTGATGACGGGGGTTGATACGCAGTATTTT. Its translation is CASSLMTGVDTQYF. The rearrangement joins TRBV7-9 to TRBJ2-3; a possible D gene is TRBD2 (6 bases). The CDR3 runs to 14 residues. The V end lost 3 bases, the J end lost 6 bases, and 13 bases lay between the germline ends. Per germline, CDR1 SEHNR and CDR2 FQNEAQ (reference sequence).

This chain links TRBV7-9 with TRBJ1-2, with D possibly matching TRBD1 (6 bases). V was cut by 3 bases and J by 3 bases, with 11 bases left in between. The CDR3 contains 14 residues. Germline CDR1 and CDR2: SEHNR and FQNEAQ (reference sequence). The CDR3 loop reads CASSFIGQYYGYTF. The CDR3 bases are TGTGCCAGCAGCTTCATAGGACAGTACTATGGCTACACCTTC.

This chain uses TRBV4-1 with TRBJ1-6, with 9 bases matching TRBD1. The CDR3 consists of 16 residues. V dropped 1 base and J dropped 6; count of bases not matched to a gene: 4. The germline CDR1 and CDR2 sequences are MGHRA and YSYEKL. The CDR3 DNA follows: TGCGCCAGCAGCCAAGTGGGGGGACAGGGTAATTCACCCCTCCACTTT. Protein sequence: CASSQVGGQGNSPLHF.

This sequence joins TRBV10-3 and TRBJ2-1; unclear D gene. The CDR3 is made up of 11 amino acids. The germline gives CDR1 ENHRY, CDR2 SYGVKD. V was trimmed by 4 bases and J by 7 bases, leaving 5 bases between them. The chain's CDR3 is CAISALNEQFF. The CDR3 nucleotides read TGTGCCATCAGTGCACTTAATGAGCAGTTCTTC.

The chain joins TRBV7-2 to TRBJ1-3; no firm D call. Trimming took off 2 bases at V and 0 bases at J, with 11 bases between the two ends. Germline CDR1 SGHTA, CDR2 FQGNSA. The CDR3 contains 16 residues. CDR3 amino acids: CASSLTQVNSGNTIYF. CDR3 DNA: TGTGCCAGCAGCTTAACTCAGGTGAACTCTGGAAACACCATATATTTT.

This chain uses TRBV7-9 with TRBJ1-5; 8 nucleotides match TRBD1. Looked up from germline, CDR1 is SEHNR and CDR2 is FQNEAQ (reference sequence). With 5 bases clipped from V and 5 bases from J, the junction kept 11 bases outside the gene matches. The CDR3 has 16 amino acids. CDR3 nucleotide sequence: TGTGCCAGCAGCATGGCTGGACAGGGTCGCGATCAGCCCCAGCATTTT. Encoded protein: CASSMAGQGRDQPQHF.

The CDR3 loop is CASSLRLNTEAFF. Here the CDR3 DNA reads TGTGCCAGCAGCTTACGGTTGAACACTGAAGCTTTCTTT. The rearrangement uses TRBV11-3 and TRBJ1-1; D remains unclear. Per germline, CDR1 SGHNT and CDR2 YENEEA. V lost 2 bases and J lost 0, with 4 bases in between. There are 13 residues in the CDR3.

V gene TRBV18 combines with J gene TRBJ2-2; 13 nucleotides agree with TRBD2. Losses at the gene ends were 3 bases for V and 4 bases for J; bases not matched to a gene: 5. There are 17 residues in the CDR3. The germline gives CDR1 KGHSH, CDR2 LQKENI. The chain's CDR3 is CASSPTTSGGRTGELFF. The CDR3 nucleotides read TGTGCCAGCTCACCTACGACTAGCGGGGGGCGCACCGGGGAGCTGTTTTTT.

This chain uses TRBV6-6 with TRBJ1-4; TRBD1 matches 7 bases. CDR1 is MNHNY, CDR2 SVGAGI, per germline (reference sequence). V trimming: 5 bases; J trimming: 7 bases; junction bases outside the gene matches: 16. This CDR3 region has 17 residues. The DNA for the CDR3 is TGTGCCAGCAGTCAACGACTTCAAGGGGGCGGCCCTGAAAAACTGTTTTTT. The encoded protein is CASSQRLQGGGPEKLFF.

This chain joins TRBV28 and TRBJ1-2; no firm D call. CDR1 and CDR2 (germline): MDHEN, SYDVKM. The CDR3 extends over 13 amino acids. V dropped 2 bases and J dropped 2 bases, with 6 bases sitting between them. As DNA, the CDR3 is TGTGCCAGCAGTTTAGACGGGAACTATGGCTACACCTTC. Its translation: CASSLDGNYGYTF.